This entry features one T cell receptor (beta chain) sequence. The data originate from a study of blood T cell repertoires in COVID-19. Overall study: T cells, B-cell-depleted T cells, or PBMCs supplied cDNA or gDNA.

Researchers sorted participants into cohorts using their self-reported clinical history. Two negative PCRs, clearance, or symptom resolution were required of recovered Cohort 3 donors. Per the original methods: Reference gene primer amplification gave estimated nucleated cell counts. TCRdb keeps only in-frame clones here, not all; method: immunoSEQ multiplex PCR. The DNA was the basis for D and trimming; V, J and clone size are from that table. The sample lists just over 300,000 clones; roughly 87% were seen once. The source is a woman aged 18-29 years who had recovered from COVID-19. Sequencing was performed on PBMCs or T cells enriched from blood (not recorded which).

The CDR3 DNA is TGTGCCAGTAGTACCGGGACAGGGGGCGACACCGGGGAGCTGTTTTTT. Translating it yields CASSTGTGGDTGELFF. The rearrangement uses TRBV25-1 and TRBJ2-2; 12 nucleotides agree with TRBD1. Germline V gene lookup returns CDR1 MGHDK and CDR2 SYGVNS. V shed 9 bases and J 3 bases; nucleotides not matched to a gene: 8. There are 16 residues in the CDR3.